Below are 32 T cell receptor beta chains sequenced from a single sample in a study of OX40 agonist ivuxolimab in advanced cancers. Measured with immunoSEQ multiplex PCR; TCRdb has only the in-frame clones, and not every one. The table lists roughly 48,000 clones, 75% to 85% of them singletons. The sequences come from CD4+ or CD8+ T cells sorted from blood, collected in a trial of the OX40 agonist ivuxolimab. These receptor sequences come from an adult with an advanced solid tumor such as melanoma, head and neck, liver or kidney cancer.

The CDR3 coding sequence is TGTGCCAGTAGTATAAGCAGGGCGAACACCGGGGAGCTGTTTTTT. Its translation: CASSISRANTGELFF. The V call is TRBV19, the J call TRBJ2-2; D possibly corresponds to TRBD1 (5 bases). The CDR3 runs 15 residues. Trimming removed 2 bases at V and 0 bases at J, with 7 bases between. Germline V gives CDR1 LNHDA, CDR2 SQIVND (reference sequence).

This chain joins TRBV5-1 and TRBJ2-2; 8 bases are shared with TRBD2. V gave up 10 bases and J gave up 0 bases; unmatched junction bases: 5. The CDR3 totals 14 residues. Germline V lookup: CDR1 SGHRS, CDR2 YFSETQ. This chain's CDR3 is CASQREPNTGELFF. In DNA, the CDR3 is TGCGCCTCCCAGCGGGAGCCGAACACCGGGGAGCTGTTTTTT.

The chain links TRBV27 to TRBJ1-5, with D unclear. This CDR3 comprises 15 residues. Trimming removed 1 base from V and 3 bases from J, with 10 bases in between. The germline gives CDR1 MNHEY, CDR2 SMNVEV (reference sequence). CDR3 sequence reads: CASSLYGWTNQPQHF. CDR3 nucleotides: TGTGCCAGCAGTTTATACGGGTGGACCAATCAGCCCCAGCATTTT.

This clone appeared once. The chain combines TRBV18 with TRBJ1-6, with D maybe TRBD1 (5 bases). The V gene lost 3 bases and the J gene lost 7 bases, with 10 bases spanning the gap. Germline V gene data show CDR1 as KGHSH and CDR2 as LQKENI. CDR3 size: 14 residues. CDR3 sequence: CASSPGTSNSPLHF. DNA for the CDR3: TGTGCCAGCTCACCCGGGACCTCCAATTCACCCCTCCACTTT.

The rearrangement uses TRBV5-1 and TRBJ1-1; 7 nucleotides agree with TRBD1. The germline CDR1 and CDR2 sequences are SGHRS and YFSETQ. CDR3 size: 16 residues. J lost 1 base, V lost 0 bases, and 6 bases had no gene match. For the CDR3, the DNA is TGCGCCAGCAGCTTGGGACAGGGAGCGGGGAACACTGAAGCTTTCTTT. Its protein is CASSLGQGAGNTEAFF.

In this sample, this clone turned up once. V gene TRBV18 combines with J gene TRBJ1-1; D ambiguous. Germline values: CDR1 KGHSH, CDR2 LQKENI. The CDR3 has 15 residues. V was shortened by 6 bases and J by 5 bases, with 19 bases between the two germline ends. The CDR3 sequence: CASSPTSEGRTEAFF. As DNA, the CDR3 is TGTGCCAGCTCCCCGACCAGTGAAGGGAGGACTGAAGCTTTCTTT.

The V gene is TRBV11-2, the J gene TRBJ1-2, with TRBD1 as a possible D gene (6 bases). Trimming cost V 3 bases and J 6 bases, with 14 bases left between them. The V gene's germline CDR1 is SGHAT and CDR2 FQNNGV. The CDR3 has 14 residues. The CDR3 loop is CASSLWGAANGYTF. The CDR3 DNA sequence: TGTGCCAGCAGCTTGTGGGGGGCGGCTAATGGCTACACCTTC.

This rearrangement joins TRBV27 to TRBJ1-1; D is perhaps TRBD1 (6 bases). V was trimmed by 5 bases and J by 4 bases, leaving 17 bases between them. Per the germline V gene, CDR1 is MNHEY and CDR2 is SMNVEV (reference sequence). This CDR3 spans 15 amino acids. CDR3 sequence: CASSPNLGASTEAFF. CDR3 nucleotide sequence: TGTGCCAGCAGTCCTAATTTGGGGGCGAGCACTGAAGCTTTCTTT.

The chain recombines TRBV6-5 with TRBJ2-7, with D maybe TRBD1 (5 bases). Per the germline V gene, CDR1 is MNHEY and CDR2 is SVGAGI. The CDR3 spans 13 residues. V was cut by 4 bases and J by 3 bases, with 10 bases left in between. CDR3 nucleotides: TGTGCCAGCAGTTCACGACAGTTCTACGAGCAGTACTTC. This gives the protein CASSSRQFYEQYF.

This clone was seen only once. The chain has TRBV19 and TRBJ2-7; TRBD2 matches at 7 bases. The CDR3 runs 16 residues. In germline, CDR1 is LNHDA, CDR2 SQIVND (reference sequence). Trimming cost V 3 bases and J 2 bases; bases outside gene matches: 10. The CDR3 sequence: CASSIRKGGSPYEQYF. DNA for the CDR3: TGTGCCAGTAGTATCCGGAAGGGCGGGAGTCCCTACGAGCAGTACTTC.

CDR3 in amino acids: CASSTPPGQGLTDTQYF. The CDR3 coding sequence is TGTGCCAGCAGCACACCACCGGGACAGGGTTTAACAGATACGCAGTATTTT. The gene calls are TRBV11-3 and TRBJ2-3; 9 bases align to TRBD1. Germline CDR1 is SGHNT and CDR2 is YENEEA. V shed 5 bases and J 3 bases; nucleotides not matched to a gene: 12. The CDR3 runs 17 residues.

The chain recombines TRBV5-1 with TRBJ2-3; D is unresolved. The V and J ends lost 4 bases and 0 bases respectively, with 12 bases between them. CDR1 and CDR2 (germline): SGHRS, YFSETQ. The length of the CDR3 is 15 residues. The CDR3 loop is CASSLSPSSTDTQYF. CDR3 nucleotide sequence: TGCGCCAGCAGCCTTAGTCCTTCCAGCACAGATACGCAGTATTTT.

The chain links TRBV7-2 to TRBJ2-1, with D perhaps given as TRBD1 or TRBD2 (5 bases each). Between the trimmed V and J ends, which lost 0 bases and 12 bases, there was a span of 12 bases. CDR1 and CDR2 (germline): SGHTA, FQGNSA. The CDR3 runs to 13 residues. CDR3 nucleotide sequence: TGTGCCAGCAGCTTAGCGGGGATCGGGGCGCAGTTCTTC. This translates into CASSLAGIGAQFF.

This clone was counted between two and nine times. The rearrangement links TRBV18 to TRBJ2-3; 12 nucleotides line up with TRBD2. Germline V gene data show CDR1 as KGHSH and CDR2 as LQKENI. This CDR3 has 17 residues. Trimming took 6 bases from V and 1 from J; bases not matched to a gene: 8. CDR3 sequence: CASSRKRLAGGTDTQYF. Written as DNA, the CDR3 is TGTGCCAGCTCTCGAAAACGACTAGCGGGGGGCACAGATACGCAGTATTTT.

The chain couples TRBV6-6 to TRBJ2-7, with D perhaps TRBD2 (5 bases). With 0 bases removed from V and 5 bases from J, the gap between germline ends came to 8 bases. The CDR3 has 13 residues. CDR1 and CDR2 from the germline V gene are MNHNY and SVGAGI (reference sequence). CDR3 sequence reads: CASSYSRGNEQYF. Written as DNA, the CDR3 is TGTGCCAGCAGTTACTCGAGAGGGAACGAGCAGTACTTC.

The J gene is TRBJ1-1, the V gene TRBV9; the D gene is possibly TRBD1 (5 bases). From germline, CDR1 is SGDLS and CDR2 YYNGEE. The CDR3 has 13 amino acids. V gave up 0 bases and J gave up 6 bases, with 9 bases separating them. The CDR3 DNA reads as TGTGCCAGCAGCGTAGATTTGGGGCCTGAAGCTTTCTTT. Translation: CASSVDLGPEAFF.

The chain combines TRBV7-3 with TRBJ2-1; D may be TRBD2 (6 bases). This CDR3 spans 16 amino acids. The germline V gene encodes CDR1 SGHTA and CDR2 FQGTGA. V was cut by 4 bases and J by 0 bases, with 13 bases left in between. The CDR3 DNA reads TGTGCCAGCAGCTCGACTCCTAGCGTCTCCTACAATGAGCAGTTCTTC. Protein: CASSSTPSVSYNEQFF.

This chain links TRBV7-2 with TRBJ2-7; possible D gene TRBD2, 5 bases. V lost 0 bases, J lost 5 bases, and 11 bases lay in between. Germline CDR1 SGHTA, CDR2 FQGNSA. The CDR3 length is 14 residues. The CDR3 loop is CASSLAFPGDEQYF. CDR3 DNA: TGTGCCAGCAGCTTAGCCTTCCCCGGGGACGAGCAGTACTTC.

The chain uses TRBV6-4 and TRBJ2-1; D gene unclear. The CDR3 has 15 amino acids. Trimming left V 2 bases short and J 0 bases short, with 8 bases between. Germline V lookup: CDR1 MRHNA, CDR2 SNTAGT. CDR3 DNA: TGTGCCAGCAGTGACCGGCACCGCTCCTACAATGAGCAGTTCTTC. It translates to CASSDRHRSYNEQFF.

Here the CDR3 reads CASSTHLRRAEKLFF. The DNA of the CDR3 is TGTGCCAGCAGCACACACTTAAGACGGGCAGAAAAACTGTTTTTT. The V gene is TRBV28, the J gene TRBJ1-4, with unresolved D. Trimming took 6 bases from V and 8 from J, leaving 19 bases between them. The CDR3 covers 15 residues. The V gene's germline CDR1 is MDHEN and CDR2 SYDVKM.

DNA for the CDR3: TGTGCCAGCAGCTTGCGGAAGCGCGTCTTTGGGGCCAACGTCCTGACTTTC. Its translation: CASSLRKRVFGANVLTF. The chain couples TRBV5-8 to TRBJ2-6; D not certain. Trimming shortened V by 1 base and J by 3 bases, and 14 bases separated the two germline ends. Germline V CDR1 and CDR2: SGHTS, YDEGEE. There are 17 residues in the CDR3.

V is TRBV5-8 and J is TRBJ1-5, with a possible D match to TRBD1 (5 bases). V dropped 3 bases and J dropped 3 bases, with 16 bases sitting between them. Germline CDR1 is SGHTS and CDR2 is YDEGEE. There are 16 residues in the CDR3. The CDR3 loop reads CASSSFGAGPNQPQHF. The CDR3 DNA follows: TGTGCCAGCAGCTCCTTTGGGGCGGGCCCCAATCAGCCCCAGCATTTT. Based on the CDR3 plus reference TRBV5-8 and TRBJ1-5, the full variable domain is EAGVTQSPTHLIKTRGQQATLRCSPISGHTSVYWYQQALGLGLQFLLWYDEGEERNRGNFPPRFSGRQFPNYSSELNVNALELEDSALYLCASSSFGAGPNQPQHFGDGTRLSIL.

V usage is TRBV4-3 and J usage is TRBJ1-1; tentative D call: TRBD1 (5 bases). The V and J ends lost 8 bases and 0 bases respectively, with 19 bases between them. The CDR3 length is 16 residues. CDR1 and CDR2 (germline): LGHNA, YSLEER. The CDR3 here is CASGPQVGPMNTEAFF. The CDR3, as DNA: TGCGCCAGCGGTCCACAGGTCGGTCCTATGAACACTGAAGCTTTCTTT.

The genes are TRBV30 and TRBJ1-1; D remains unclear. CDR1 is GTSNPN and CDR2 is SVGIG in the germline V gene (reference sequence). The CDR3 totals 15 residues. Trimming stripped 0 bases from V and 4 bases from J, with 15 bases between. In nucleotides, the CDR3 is TGTGCCTGGAGTGTAATAGACACCTCGAGCACTGAAGCTTTCTTT. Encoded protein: CAWSVIDTSSTEAFF. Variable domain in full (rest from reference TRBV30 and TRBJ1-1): SQTIHQWPATLVQPVGSPLSLECTVEGTSNPNLYWYRQAAGRGLQLLFYSVGIGQISSEVPQNLSASRPQDRQFILSSKKLLLSDSGFYLCAWSVIDTSSTEAFFGQGTRLTVV.

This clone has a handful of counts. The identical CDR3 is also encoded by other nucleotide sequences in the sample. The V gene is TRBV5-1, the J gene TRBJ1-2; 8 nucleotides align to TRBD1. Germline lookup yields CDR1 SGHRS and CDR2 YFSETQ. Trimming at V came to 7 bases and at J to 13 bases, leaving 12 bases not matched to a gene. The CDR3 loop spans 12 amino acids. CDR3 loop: CASRPGTGKFTF. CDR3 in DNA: TGCGCCAGCCGCCCCGGGACAGGCAAATTCACCTTC.

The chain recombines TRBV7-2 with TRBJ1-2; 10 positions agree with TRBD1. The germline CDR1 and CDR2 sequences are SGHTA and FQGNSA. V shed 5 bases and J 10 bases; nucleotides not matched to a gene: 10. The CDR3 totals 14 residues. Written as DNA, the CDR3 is TGTGCCAGCAGCCCCGGGACAGGGGTACCCGACTACACCTTC. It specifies CASSPGTGVPDYTF. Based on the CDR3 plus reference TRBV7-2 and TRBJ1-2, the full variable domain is GAGVSQSPSNKVTEKGKDVELRCDPISGHTALYWYRQSLGQGLEFLIYFQGNSAPDKSGLPSDRFSAERTGGSVSTLTIQRTQQEDSAVYLCASSPGTGVPDYTFGSGTRLTVV.

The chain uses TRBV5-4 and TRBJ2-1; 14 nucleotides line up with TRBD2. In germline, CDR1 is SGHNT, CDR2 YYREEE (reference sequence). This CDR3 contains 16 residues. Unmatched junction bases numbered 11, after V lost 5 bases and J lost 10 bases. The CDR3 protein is CASSFRTSGGYSEQFF. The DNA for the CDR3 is TGTGCCAGCAGTTTTCGGACTAGCGGGGGGTACTCGGAGCAGTTCTTC. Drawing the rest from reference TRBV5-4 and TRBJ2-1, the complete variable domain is ETGVTQSPTHLIKTRGQQVTLRCSSQSGHNTVSWYQQALGQGPQFIFQYYREEENGRGNFPPRFSGLQFPNYSSELNVNALELDDSALYLCASSFRTSGGYSEQFFGPGTRLTVL.

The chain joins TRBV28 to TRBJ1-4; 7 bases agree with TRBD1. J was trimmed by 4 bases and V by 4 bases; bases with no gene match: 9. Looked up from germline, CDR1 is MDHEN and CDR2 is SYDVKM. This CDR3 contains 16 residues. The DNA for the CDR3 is TGTGCCAGCAGTTCATCCCAGGGGGTTGGTAATGAAAAACTGTTTTTT. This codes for CASSSSQGVGNEKLFF.

For the CDR3, the DNA is TGTGCCAGTAGTATAGACGTAGGGGGCGCTGAAGCTTTCTTT. Translation gives CASSIDVGGAEAFF. The chain employs TRBV19 and TRBJ1-1; 7 bases are a match to TRBD1. After removal of 0 bases from V and 6 bases from J, the junction contained 4 bases not matched to a gene. The CDR3 is 14 amino acids. Germline loops: CDR1 LNHDA, CDR2 SQIVND (reference sequence).

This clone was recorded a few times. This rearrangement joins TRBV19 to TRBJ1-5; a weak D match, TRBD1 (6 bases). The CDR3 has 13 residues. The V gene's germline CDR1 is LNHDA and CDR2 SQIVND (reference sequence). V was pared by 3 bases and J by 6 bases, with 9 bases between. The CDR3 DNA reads TGTGCCAGTAGTATCCTGACAGGTCAGCCCCAGCATTTT. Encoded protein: CASSILTGQPQHF.

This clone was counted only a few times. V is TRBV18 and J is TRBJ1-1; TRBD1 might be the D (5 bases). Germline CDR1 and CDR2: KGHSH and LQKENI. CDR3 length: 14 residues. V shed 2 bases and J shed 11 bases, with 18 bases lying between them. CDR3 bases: TGTGCCAGCTCACCAAAGGGACCCTCAGAAGGGGCTTTCTTT. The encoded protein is CASSPKGPSEGAFF.

The CDR3 nucleotides read TGCGCCAGCAGCCAAGAACCGGGGGGGCGGAACACTGAAGCTTTCTTT. This sequence encodes CASSQEPGGRNTEAFF. The chain links TRBV4-3 to TRBJ1-1; tentative D call: TRBD1 (6 bases). The CDR3 consists of 16 residues. V lost 0 bases, J lost 1 base, and 12 bases lay in between. From germline, CDR1 is LGHNA and CDR2 YSLEER.